The 18 T cell receptor beta chains in this list originate from one sample, sequenced in a study of blood T cell repertoires in COVID-19. Clones were read by immunoSEQ multiplex PCR, and TCRdb kept only the in-frame ones, dropping some. The sample includes 100,000 to 130,000 clones, roughly 90% of them seen just once. The sample was peripheral blood. These receptors all stem from a man aged 35-49 years with active or convalescent COVID-19.

This chain connects TRBV5-5 to TRBJ1-3; the D gene is possibly TRBD1 (6 bases). Germline loops: CDR1 SGHKS, CDR2 YYEKEE (reference sequence). CDR3 length equals 16 residues. The V and J ends lost 4 bases and 3 bases respectively, with 17 bases between them. The CDR3 DNA reads TGTGCCAGCAGCCAGGCCGGGGGGGCCGGTGGAAACACCATATATTTT. Its protein product is CASSQAGGAGGNTIYF.

The J gene is TRBJ1-2, the V gene TRBV3-1 (or the pseudogene TRBV3-2), with no clear D. The CDR3 is 14 residues long. Trimming cost V 1 base and J 4 bases, with 10 bases left between them. From germline, CDR1 is LGHDT and CDR2 YNNKEL (reference sequence). The CDR3 sequence: CASSQGAGSYGYTF. In DNA form, the CDR3 reads TGTGCCAGCAGCCAAGGCGCAGGCTCCTATGGCTACACCTTC.

The rearrangement uses TRBV2 and TRBJ2-6; 8 bases match TRBD1. J lost 4 bases, V lost 6 bases, and 5 bases had no gene match. Germline V gene data show CDR1 as SNHLY and CDR2 as FYNNEI. The CDR3 extends over 15 amino acids. CDR3 sequence reads: CASRDRAGGANVLTF. CDR3 in DNA: TGTGCCAGCAGGGACAGGGCTGGGGGGGCCAACGTCCTGACTTTC.

The gene calls are TRBV14 and TRBJ2-3, with D maybe TRBD2 (6 bases). The germline CDR1 and CDR2 sequences are SGHDN and FVKESK. V lost 4 bases to trimming and J lost 4 bases, with 18 bases between them. This CDR3 is 16 amino acids long. CDR3: CASSRKWRGAADTQYF. The CDR3, as DNA: TGTGCCAGCAGCCGAAAATGGAGGGGCGCCGCAGATACGCAGTATTTT.

This chain connects TRBV2 to TRBJ1-2, with D perhaps TRBD1 (5 bases). Germline V gene data show CDR1 as SNHLY and CDR2 as FYNNEI. The CDR3 contains 14 residues. V was shortened by 0 bases and J by 4 bases, with 9 bases between the two germline ends. The CDR3: CASSEAVTAYGYTF. CDR3 DNA sequence: TGTGCCAGCAGTGAAGCCGTGACAGCCTATGGCTACACCTTC.

The J gene is TRBJ1-2, the V gene TRBV20-1; weak D call: TRBD1 (6 bases). The CDR3 runs to 14 residues. Germline V gene lookup returns CDR1 DFQATT and CDR2 SNEGSKA (reference sequence). The V gene lost 3 bases and the J gene lost 3 bases, with 14 bases spanning the gap. In DNA form, the CDR3 reads TGCAGTGCTAGTGGTCCGGGACATTACTATGGCTACACCTTC. Translated: CSASGPGHYYGYTF.

This rearrangement joins TRBV6-2 or TRBV6-3 to TRBJ1-2; possibly TRBD1 for D (5 bases). The CDR3 is 15 amino acids. CDR1 MNHEY and CDR2 SVGEGT come from the germline V gene. The V end lost 5 bases, the J end lost 4 bases, and 17 bases lay between the germline ends. The CDR3 nucleotides are TGTGCCAGCAGTGAGCCAGGGTATGATCTCTATGGCTACACCTTC. Residues: CASSEPGYDLYGYTF.

V is TRBV18 and J is TRBJ1-1; D gene uncertain. Germline CDR1 is KGHSH and CDR2 is LQKENI. The CDR3 has 15 amino acids. V was clipped by 0 bases and J by 0 bases, with 8 bases between them. CDR3 in DNA: TGTGCCAGCTCACCACCGACACAAATGAACACTGAAGCTTTCTTT. Residues: CASSPPTQMNTEAFF.

The CDR3 region is CASSESWGGVSSVNEKLFF. In DNA, the CDR3 is TGTGCCAGCAGCGAGTCCTGGGGGGGCGTCAGCTCGGTTAATGAAAAACTGTTTTTT. The chain employs TRBV28 and TRBJ1-4; a weak D match, TRBD1 (6 bases). V lost 6 bases, J lost 4 bases, and 27 bases lay in between. The CDR3 totals 19 residues. Germline-derived CDR1 and CDR2 are MDHEN and SYDVKM.

This clone was picked up one time. The CDR3 DNA is TGTGCCAGCAGCTCCGATGGACAGGCGAGGTGGGAGACCCAGTACTTC. This translates into CASSSDGQARWETQYF. The chain employs TRBV5-4 and TRBJ2-5; 7 bases agree with TRBD1. Per germline, CDR1 SGHNT and CDR2 YYREEE (reference sequence). With V trimmed by 3 bases and J by 5 bases, 13 bases remained unmatched. CDR3 size: 16 residues. The full variable domain, completed using reference TRBV5-4 and TRBJ2-5, is ETGVTQSPTHLIKTRGQQVTLRCSSQSGHNTVSWYQQALGQGPQFIFQYYREEENGRGNFPPRFSGLQFPNYSSELNVNALELDDSALYLCASSSDGQARWETQYFGPGTRLLVL.

The gene calls are TRBV5-1 and TRBJ1-5; a possible D gene is TRBD1 (6 bases). The CDR3 totals 16 residues. Trimming left V 4 bases short and J 0 bases short, with 14 bases between. Per germline, CDR1 SGHRS and CDR2 YFSETQ. CDR3 coding DNA: TGCGCCAGCAGCCCGATGACAGGTGATAGCAATCAGCCCCAGCATTTT. Its translation is CASSPMTGDSNQPQHF.

The chain is built from TRBV21-1 and TRBJ2-3; the table gives TRBD1 as D, unverified against the DNA. TRBV21-1 is listed as a pseudogene. There are 17 residues in the CDR3. The CDR3 is CASSSLNGTGATDTQYF. CDR3 DNA sequence: TGTGCCAGCAGTTCGCTTAACGGGACAGGGGCCACAGATACGCAGTATTTT.

V and J are TRBV28 and TRBJ2-1, with 8 bases fitting TRBD2. Trimming took 2 bases from V and 1 from J; bases not matched to a gene: 10. This CDR3 has 18 residues. CDR1 and CDR2 from the germline V gene are MDHEN and SYDVKM. CDR3 sequence (DNA): TGTGCCAGCAGTTTAGCGGGACTAGGAGCGGGGTCCTACAATGAGCAGTTCTTC. Its translation: CASSLAGLGAGSYNEQFF.

V is TRBV27 and J is TRBJ2-5, with unresolved D. The CDR3 length is 13 residues. The ends were cut back, 7 bases at V and 1 base at J, with 10 bases in the middle. In germline, CDR1 is MNHEY, CDR2 SMNVEV (reference sequence). This CDR3 reads CASTERVQETQYF. In nucleotides, the CDR3 is TGTGCCAGCACCGAGCGAGTCCAAGAGACCCAGTACTTC.

The CDR3 DNA reads as TGCGCCAGCAGCCCGGAGGGACAGGGGAAATATGGCTACACCTTC. Protein: CASSPEGQGKYGYTF. The chain couples TRBV5-1 to TRBJ1-2; TRBD1 aligns across 10 bases. The germline V gene has CDR1 SGHRS and CDR2 YFSETQ. V shed 4 bases and J 5 bases; nucleotides not matched to a gene: 8. The CDR3 runs 15 residues. Using reference TRBV5-1 and TRBJ1-2 for the parts outside the CDR3, the full variable domain is KAGVTQTPRYLIKTRGQQVTLSCSPISGHRSVSWYQQTPGQGLQFLFEYFSETQRNKGNFPGRFSGRQFSNSRSEMNVSTLELGDSALYLCASSPEGQGKYGYTFGSGTRLTVV.

V and J are TRBV29-1 and TRBJ1-2; 7 nucleotides align to TRBD1. CDR1 is SQVTM and CDR2 is ANQGSEA in the germline V gene. This CDR3 is 14 amino acids long. The V segment lost 6 bases and the J segment 4 bases; nucleotides outside the gene matches: 11. Written as DNA, the CDR3 is TGCAGCGTCCAGGAAGGGGGCATCAGCTATGGCTACACCTTC. It specifies CSVQEGGISYGYTF.

This chain connects TRBV27 to TRBJ2-2; TRBD2 aligns across 9 bases. The CDR3 length is 17 residues. The germline gives CDR1 MNHEY, CDR2 SMNVEV (reference sequence). V gave up 5 bases and J gave up 6 bases; unmatched junction bases: 13. The CDR3, as DNA: TGTGCCAGCAGTCAGGGAGCGGGTAGCGGGAGCCCCGGGGAGCTGTTTTTT. Translated: CASSQGAGSGSPGELFF.

The chain has TRBV28 and TRBJ2-7, with TRBD1 matching 7 bases. Germline lookup yields CDR1 MDHEN and CDR2 SYDVKM. This CDR3 spans 14 amino acids. V gave up 2 bases and J gave up 3 bases; unmatched junction bases: 4. CDR3: CASSLRGRDYEQYF. In DNA, the CDR3 is TGTGCCAGCAGTTTAAGGGGGCGCGACTACGAGCAGTACTTC.